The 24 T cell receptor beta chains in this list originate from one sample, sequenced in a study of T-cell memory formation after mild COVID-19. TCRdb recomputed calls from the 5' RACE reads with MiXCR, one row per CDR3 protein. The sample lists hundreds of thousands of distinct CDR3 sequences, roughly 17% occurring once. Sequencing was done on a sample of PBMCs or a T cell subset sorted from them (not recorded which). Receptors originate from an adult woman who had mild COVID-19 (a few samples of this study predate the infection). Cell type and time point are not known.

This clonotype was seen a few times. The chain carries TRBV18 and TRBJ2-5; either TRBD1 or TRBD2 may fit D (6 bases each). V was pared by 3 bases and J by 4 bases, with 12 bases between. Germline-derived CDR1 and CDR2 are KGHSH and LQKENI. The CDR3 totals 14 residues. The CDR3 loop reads CASSPWGAGETQYF. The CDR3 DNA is TGTGCCAGCTCACCCTGGGGGGCTGGAGAGACCCAGTACTTC.

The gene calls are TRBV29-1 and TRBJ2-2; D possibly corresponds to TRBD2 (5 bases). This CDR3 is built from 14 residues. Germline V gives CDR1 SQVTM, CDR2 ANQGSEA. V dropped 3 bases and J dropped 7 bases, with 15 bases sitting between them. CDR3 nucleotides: TGCAGCGTTGAGGGCAGCGGTTTCGGCGGGGAGCTGTTTTTT. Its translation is CSVEGSGFGGELFF.

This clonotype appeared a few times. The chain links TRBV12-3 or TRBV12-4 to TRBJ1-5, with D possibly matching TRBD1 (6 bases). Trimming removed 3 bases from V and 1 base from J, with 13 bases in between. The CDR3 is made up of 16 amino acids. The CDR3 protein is CASSFTGGWSNQPQHF. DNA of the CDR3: TGTGCCAGCAGTTTCACGGGGGGCTGGAGCAATCAGCCCCAGCATTTT.

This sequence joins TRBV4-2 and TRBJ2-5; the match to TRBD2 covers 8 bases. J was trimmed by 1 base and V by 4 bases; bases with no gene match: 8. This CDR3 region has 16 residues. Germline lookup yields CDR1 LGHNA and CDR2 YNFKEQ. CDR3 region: CASSPGGASGQETQYF. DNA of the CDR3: TGTGCCAGCAGCCCGGGAGGGGCTAGCGGCCAAGAGACCCAGTACTTC.

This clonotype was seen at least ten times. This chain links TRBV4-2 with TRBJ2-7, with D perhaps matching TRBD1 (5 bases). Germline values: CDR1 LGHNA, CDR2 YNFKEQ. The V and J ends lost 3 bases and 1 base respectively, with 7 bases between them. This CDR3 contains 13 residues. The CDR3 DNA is TGTGCCAGCAGCCACCAGGGTTCCTACGAGCAGTACTTC. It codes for CASSHQGSYEQYF.

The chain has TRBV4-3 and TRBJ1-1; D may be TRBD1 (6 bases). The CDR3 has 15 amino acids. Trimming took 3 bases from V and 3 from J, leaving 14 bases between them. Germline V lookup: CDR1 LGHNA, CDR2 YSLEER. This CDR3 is CASSQTPGAYTEAFF. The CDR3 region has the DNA TGCGCCAGCAGCCAGACCCCGGGGGCCTACACTGAAGCTTTCTTT.

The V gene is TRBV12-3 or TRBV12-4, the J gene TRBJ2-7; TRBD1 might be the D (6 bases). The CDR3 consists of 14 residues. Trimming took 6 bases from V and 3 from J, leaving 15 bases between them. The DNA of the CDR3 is TGTGCCAGCAGCCCCCCCCGGGACATCTACGAGCAGTACTTC. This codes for CASSPPRDIYEQYF.

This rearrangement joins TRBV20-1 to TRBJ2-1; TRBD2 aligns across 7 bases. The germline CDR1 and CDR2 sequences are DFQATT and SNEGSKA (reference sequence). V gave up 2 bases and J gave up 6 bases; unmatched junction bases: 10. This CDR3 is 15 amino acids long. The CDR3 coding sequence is TGCAGTGCTAGAAAGCTCAGCGGGGACGGCAATGAGCAGTTCTTC. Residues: CSARKLSGDGNEQFF.

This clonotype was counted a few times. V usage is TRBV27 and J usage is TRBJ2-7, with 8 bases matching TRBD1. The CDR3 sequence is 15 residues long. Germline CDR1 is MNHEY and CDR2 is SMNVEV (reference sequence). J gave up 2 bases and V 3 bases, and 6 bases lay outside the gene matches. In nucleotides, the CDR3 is TGTGCCAGCAGTTTCAGGGGGCCTACCACCTACGAGCAGTACTTC. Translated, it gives CASSFRGPTTYEQYF.

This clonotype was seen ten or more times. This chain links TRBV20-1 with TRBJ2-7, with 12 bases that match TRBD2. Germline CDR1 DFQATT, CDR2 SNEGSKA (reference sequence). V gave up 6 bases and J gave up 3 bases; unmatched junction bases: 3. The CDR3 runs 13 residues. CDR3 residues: CSAPTSGGYEQYF. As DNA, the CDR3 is TGCAGTGCCCCGACTAGCGGGGGCTACGAGCAGTACTTC.

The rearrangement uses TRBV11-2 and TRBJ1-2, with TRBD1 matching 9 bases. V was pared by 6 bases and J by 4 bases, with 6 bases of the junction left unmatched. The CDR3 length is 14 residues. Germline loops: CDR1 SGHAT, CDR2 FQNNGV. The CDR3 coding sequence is TGTGCCAGCAGTCACAGGGGGCTGGCCTATGGCTACACCTTC. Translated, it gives CASSHRGLAYGYTF.

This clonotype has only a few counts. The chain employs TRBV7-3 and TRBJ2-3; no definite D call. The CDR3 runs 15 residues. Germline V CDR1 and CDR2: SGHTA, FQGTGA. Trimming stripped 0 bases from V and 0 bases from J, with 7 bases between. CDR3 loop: CASSLTFASTDTQYF. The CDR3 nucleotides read TGTGCCAGCAGCTTAACATTTGCTAGCACAGATACGCAGTATTTT.

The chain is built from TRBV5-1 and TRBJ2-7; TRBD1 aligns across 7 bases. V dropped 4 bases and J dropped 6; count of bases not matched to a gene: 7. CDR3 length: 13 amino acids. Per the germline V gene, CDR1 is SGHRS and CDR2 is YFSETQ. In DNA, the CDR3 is TGCGCCAGCAGCCTCGGACAGGTCGCCGAGCAGTACTTC. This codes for CASSLGQVAEQYF. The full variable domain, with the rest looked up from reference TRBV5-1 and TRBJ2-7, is KAGVTQTPRYLIKTRGQQVTLSCSPISGHRSVSWYQQTPGQGLQFLFEYFSETQRNKGNFPGRFSGRQFSNSRSEMNVSTLELGDSALYLCASSLGQVAEQYFGPGTRLTVT.

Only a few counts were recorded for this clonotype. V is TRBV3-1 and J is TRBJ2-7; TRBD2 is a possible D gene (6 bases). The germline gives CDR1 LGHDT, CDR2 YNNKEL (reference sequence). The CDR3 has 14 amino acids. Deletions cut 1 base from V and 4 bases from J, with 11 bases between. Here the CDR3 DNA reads TGTGCCAGCAGCCAAGGACTAGTAAAGTACGAGCAGTACTTC. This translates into CASSQGLVKYEQYF.

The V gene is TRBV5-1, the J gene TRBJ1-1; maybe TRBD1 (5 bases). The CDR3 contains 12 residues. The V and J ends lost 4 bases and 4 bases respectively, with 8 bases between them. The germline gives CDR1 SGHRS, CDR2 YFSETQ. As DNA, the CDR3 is TGCGCCAGCAGCATGGGGGTCACTGAAGCTTTCTTT. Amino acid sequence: CASSMGVTEAFF.

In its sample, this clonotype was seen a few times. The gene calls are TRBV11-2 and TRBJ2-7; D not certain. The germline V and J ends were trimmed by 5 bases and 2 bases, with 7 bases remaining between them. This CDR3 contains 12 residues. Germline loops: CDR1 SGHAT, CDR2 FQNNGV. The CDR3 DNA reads TGTGCCAGCAGCCTAATGACCTACGAGCAGTACTTC. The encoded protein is CASSLMTYEQYF.

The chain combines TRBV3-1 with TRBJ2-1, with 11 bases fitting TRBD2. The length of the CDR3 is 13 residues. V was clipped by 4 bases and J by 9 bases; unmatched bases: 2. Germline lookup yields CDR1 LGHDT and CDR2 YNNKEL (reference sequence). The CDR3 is CASSLLAGGEQFF. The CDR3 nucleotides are TGTGCCAGCAGCCTGCTAGCGGGGGGTGAGCAGTTCTTC.

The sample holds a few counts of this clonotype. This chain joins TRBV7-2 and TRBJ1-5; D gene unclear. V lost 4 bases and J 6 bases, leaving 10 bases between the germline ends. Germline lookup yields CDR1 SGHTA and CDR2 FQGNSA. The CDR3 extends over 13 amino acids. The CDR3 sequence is CASSSVSGQPQHF. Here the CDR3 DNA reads TGTGCCAGCAGCTCAGTCTCCGGTCAGCCCCAGCATTTT.

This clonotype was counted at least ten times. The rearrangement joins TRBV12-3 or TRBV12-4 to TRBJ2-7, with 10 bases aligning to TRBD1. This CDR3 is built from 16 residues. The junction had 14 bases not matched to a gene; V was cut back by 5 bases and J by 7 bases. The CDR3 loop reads CASSALTGTGAREQYF. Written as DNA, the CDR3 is TGTGCCAGCAGTGCTCTTACCGGGACAGGGGCCCGGGAGCAGTACTTC.

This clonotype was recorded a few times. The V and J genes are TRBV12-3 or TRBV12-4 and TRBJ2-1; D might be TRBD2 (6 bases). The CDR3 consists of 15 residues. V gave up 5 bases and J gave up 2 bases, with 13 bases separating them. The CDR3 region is CASSRTSRAYNEQFF. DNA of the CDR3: TGTGCCAGCAGTCGAACTAGCCGAGCCTACAATGAGCAGTTCTTC.

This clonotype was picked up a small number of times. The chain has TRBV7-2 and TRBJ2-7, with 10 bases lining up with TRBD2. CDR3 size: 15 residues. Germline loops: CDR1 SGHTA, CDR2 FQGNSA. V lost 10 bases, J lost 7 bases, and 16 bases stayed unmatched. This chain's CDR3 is CATAISLAGVGEQYF. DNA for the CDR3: TGTGCCACCGCTATTTCCCTAGCGGGAGTAGGGGAGCAGTACTTC.

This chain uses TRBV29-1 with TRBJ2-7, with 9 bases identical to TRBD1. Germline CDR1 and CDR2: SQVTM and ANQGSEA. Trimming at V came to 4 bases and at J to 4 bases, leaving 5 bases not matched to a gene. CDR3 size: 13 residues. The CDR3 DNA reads TGCAGCGTTGCCGGGACAGGGAAGTACGAGCAGTACTTC. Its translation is CSVAGTGKYEQYF.

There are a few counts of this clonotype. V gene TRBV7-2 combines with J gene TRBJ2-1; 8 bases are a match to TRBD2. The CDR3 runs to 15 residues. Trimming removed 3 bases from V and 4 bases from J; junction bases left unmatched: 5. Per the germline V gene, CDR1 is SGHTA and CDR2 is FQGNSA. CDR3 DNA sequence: TGTGCCAGCAGCTTCCGGGGGGGCGCGTACAATGAGCAGTTCTTC. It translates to CASSFRGGAYNEQFF.

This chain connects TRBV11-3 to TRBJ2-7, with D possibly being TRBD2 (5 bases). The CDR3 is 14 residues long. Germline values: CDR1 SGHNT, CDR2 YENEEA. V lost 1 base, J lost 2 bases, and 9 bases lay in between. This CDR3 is CASSLADWTYEQYF. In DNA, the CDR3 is TGTGCCAGCAGCTTAGCGGACTGGACCTACGAGCAGTACTTC.